This passage covers 30 T cell receptor beta chains from one sample sequenced in a study of cytomegalovirus exposure and HLA in healthy donors. PCR was performed using 60 Vbeta and 13 Jbeta primers. Sequenced by immunoSEQ multiplex PCR; TCRdb stores in-frame clones only, minus some. Among under 150,000 clones listed, over 60% were seen once. Source material: PBMCs. These receptors all stem from a woman aged 25 to 39 in good health and CMV-seronegative.

The chain joins TRBV12-5 to TRBJ1-1; D possibly corresponds to TRBD1 (5 bases). Germline V CDR1 and CDR2: LGHNT, FRNRAP. This CDR3 has 15 amino acids. V was trimmed by 0 bases and J by 6 bases, leaving 14 bases between them. CDR3 nucleotide sequence: TGTGCTAGTGGTTTGGTCCGGGGAGGGGCGGCTGAAGCTTTCTTT. Residues: CASGLVRGGAAEAFF.

This chain connects TRBV6-5 to TRBJ2-1; tentatively, D is TRBD2 (5 bases). Deletions cut 3 bases from V and 9 bases from J, with 9 bases between. Germline V gene data show CDR1 as MNHEY and CDR2 as SVGAGI. The CDR3 runs 12 residues. The CDR3 reads CASSYLGGEQFF. For the CDR3, the DNA is TGTGCCAGCAGTTATCTAGGAGGTGAGCAGTTCTTC.

The chain is built from TRBV6-1 and TRBJ2-1; TRBD1 matches 7 bases. CDR1 MNHNS and CDR2 SASEGT come from the germline V gene. CDR3 length: 13 amino acids. DNA for the CDR3: TGTGCAATTACCCCCCAAGGGGGCGATGAGCAGTTCTTC. It yields the protein CAITPQGGDEQFF.

The chain links TRBV5-1 to TRBJ1-1; 8 bases map to TRBD1. The CDR3 sequence is 15 residues long. V dropped 0 bases and J dropped 4; count of bases not matched to a gene: 5. CDR1 and CDR2 (germline): SGHRS, YFSETQ. The CDR3 DNA follows: TGCGCCAGCAGCTTGGAGGCAGGGGGCCTCACTGAAGCTTTCTTT. Residues: CASSLEAGGLTEAFF.

This clone has just one count. This chain uses TRBV6-5 with TRBJ2-7; D is unresolved. The CDR3 loop spans 12 amino acids. Trimming took off 9 bases at V and 4 bases at J, with 13 bases between the two ends. CDR1 is MNHEY and CDR2 is SVGAGI in the germline V gene. CDR3 amino acids: CASEKPPYEQYF. CDR3 DNA sequence: TGTGCCAGTGAGAAGCCCCCGTACGAGCAGTACTTC.

The rearrangement uses TRBV6-5 and TRBJ1-4; no clear D. The CDR3 loop spans 10 amino acids. Germline loops: CDR1 MNHEY, CDR2 SVGAGI. Trimming pared 8 bases from V and 11 bases from J, leaving 9 bases between. This chain's CDR3 is CASGGAKLFF. The CDR3 DNA reads TGTGCCAGCGGTGGAGCGAAACTGTTTTTT.

V gene TRBV5-5 combines with J gene TRBJ2-1, with 9 bases lining up with TRBD2. This CDR3 contains 16 residues. Germline CDR1 reads SGHKS; CDR2 reads YYEKEE (reference sequence). J lost 7 bases, V lost 4 bases, and 12 bases had no gene match. The CDR3, as DNA: TGTGCCAGCAGCCCCAGGGGCGGGGGGGCGGGTAATGAGCAGTTCTTC. This codes for CASSPRGGGAGNEQFF.

The chain carries TRBV7-2 and TRBJ1-6; possibly TRBD1 for D (5 bases). This CDR3 contains 13 residues. The V and J ends lost 6 bases and 8 bases respectively, with 11 bases between them. The germline V gene has CDR1 SGHTA and CDR2 FQGNSA. The CDR3 region is CASSPDRDSPLHF. CDR3 DNA sequence: TGTGCCAGCAGTCCCGACAGAGATTCACCCCTCCACTTT.

The CDR3: CASSLTRMAREQYF. CDR3 nucleotides: TGCGCCAGCAGCTTGACTAGAATGGCGCGGGAGCAGTACTTC. The genes are TRBV5-1 and TRBJ2-7, with D possibly matching TRBD2 (5 bases). Deletions cut 1 base from V and 7 bases from J, with 15 bases between. Germline CDR1 reads SGHRS; CDR2 reads YFSETQ. The CDR3 spans 14 residues.

The chain employs TRBV18 and TRBJ1-2, with TRBD1 as a possible D gene (6 bases). Deletions cut 4 bases from V and 8 bases from J, with 14 bases between. The CDR3 runs 13 residues. Germline-derived CDR1 and CDR2 are KGHSH and LQKENI. This CDR3 reads CASSQTGRGGYTF. Here the CDR3 DNA reads TGTGCCAGCTCACAAACAGGGAGAGGCGGCTACACCTTC. The entire variable domain, with the rest obtained from reference TRBV18 and TRBJ1-2, is as follows: NAGVMQNPRHLVRRRGQEARLRCSPMKGHSHVYWYRQLPEEGLKFMVYLQKENIIDESGMPKERFSAEFPKEGPSILRIQQVVRGDSAAYFCASSQTGRGGYTFGSGTRLTVV.

CDR3 coding DNA: TGTGCCAGCAGTCCCCTCCGCAGGAACACTGAAGCTTTCTTT. Translated: CASSPLRRNTEAFF. V and J are TRBV27 and TRBJ1-1; D gene uncertain. The CDR3 contains 14 residues. Trimming removed 5 bases at V and 1 base at J, with 11 bases between. Germline V lookup: CDR1 MNHEY, CDR2 SMNVEV (reference sequence).

The chain couples TRBV18 to TRBJ2-7, with 7 bases fitting TRBD2. The germline V gene encodes CDR1 KGHSH and CDR2 LQKENI. Trimming took 3 bases from V and 2 from J; bases not matched to a gene: 13. The CDR3 is 17 amino acids. The CDR3 loop is CASSPKPGAGLTYEQYF. Written as DNA, the CDR3 is TGTGCCAGCTCACCGAAACCGGGAGCGGGGCTGACCTACGAGCAGTACTTC.

This chain connects TRBV7-2 to TRBJ1-5; TRBD1 might be the D (5 bases). Germline CDR1 SGHTA, CDR2 FQGNSA. The length of the CDR3 is 22 residues. Trimming removed 0 bases at V and 0 bases at J, with 27 bases between. CDR3 region: CASSLADQRTMEGYYSNQPQHF. The DNA for the CDR3 is TGTGCCAGCAGCTTAGCCGACCAACGGACAATGGAAGGATACTATAGCAATCAGCCCCAGCATTTT.

The chain links TRBV30 to TRBJ2-1, with a tentative D call TRBD1 (6 bases). Trimming pared 3 bases from V and 0 bases from J, leaving 12 bases between. The CDR3 totals 15 residues. CDR1 is GTSNPN, CDR2 SVGIG, per germline (reference sequence). The CDR3 coding sequence is TGTGCCTGGAGGGCCCAGGGGAGCTCCTACAATGAGCAGTTCTTC. This gives the protein CAWRAQGSSYNEQFF. The full variable domain, in which reference TRBV30 and TRBJ2-1 provide the parts outside the CDR3, is SQTIHQWPATLVQPVGSPLSLECTVEGTSNPNLYWYRQAAGRGLQLLFYSVGIGQISSEVPQNLSASRPQDRQFILSSKKLLLSDSGFYLCAWRAQGSSYNEQFFGPGTRLTVL.

This clone appeared a few times. CDR3 sequence reads: CASSLAWTANTEAFF. The CDR3 nucleotides are TGCGCCAGCAGCTTGGCATGGACTGCGAACACTGAAGCTTTCTTT. The chain uses TRBV5-1 and TRBJ1-1; no firm D call. The CDR3 covers 15 residues. In germline, CDR1 is SGHRS, CDR2 YFSETQ. Deletions cut 0 bases from V and 1 base from J, with 10 bases between.

The chain has TRBV2 and TRBJ1-1, with TRBD1 matching 8 bases. Germline V gives CDR1 SNHLY, CDR2 FYNNEI. V dropped 5 bases and J dropped 4; count of bases not matched to a gene: 3. The CDR3 is made up of 13 amino acids. CDR3 DNA sequence: TGTGCCAGCAGTCGACAGGGGTTCACTGAAGCTTTCTTT. The encoded protein is CASSRQGFTEAFF.

This chain connects TRBV2 to TRBJ1-6; D is uncertain. The germline gives CDR1 SNHLY, CDR2 FYNNEI. This CDR3 contains 16 residues. The V gene lost 5 bases and the J gene lost 7 bases, with 18 bases spanning the gap. CDR3 DNA sequence: TGTGCCAGCAGTAAAAACTTCCTGGGAGGGAATTCACCCCTCCACTTT. Translating it yields CASSKNFLGGNSPLHF.

The rearrangement uses TRBV27 and TRBJ2-7; the D is unclear. Trimming pared 7 bases from V and 0 bases from J, leaving 10 bases between. This CDR3 has 13 amino acids. Per the germline V gene, CDR1 is MNHEY and CDR2 is SMNVEV (reference sequence). CDR3 nucleotides: TGTGCCAGCATGTTTGTAAACTCCTACGAGCAGTACTTC. Amino acids: CASMFVNSYEQYF.

This rearrangement joins TRBV27 to TRBJ2-7; D uncertain. The CDR3 runs 14 residues. Trimming took 7 bases from V and 6 from J, leaving 19 bases between them. Germline loops: CDR1 MNHEY, CDR2 SMNVEV (reference sequence). The CDR3 DNA reads TGTGCCAGCACTCCCTACACCAGGTCCGCCGAGCAGTACTTC. It translates to CASTPYTRSAEQYF.

The chain combines TRBV7-3 with TRBJ2-5; TRBD2 is a possible D gene (7 bases). V gave up 5 bases and J gave up 1 base, with 14 bases separating them. In germline, CDR1 is SGHTA, CDR2 FQGTGA. This CDR3 has 15 residues. The CDR3 reads CASSPVRGPQETQYF. In DNA, the CDR3 is TGTGCCAGCAGCCCTGTGCGGGGGCCCCAAGAGACCCAGTACTTC.

CDR3 amino acids: CASSLGTGANEKLFF. The CDR3 DNA sequence: TGTGCCAGCAGCTTAGGGACAGGGGCTAATGAAAAACTGTTTTTT. The chain carries TRBV7-9 and TRBJ1-4; TRBD1 agrees at 9 bases. The germline V gene encodes CDR1 SEHNR and CDR2 FQNEAQ (reference sequence). The V gene end was trimmed by 1 base and the J gene end by 3 bases; junction bases not matched to a gene: 0. The length of the CDR3 is 15 residues.

This chain links TRBV9 with TRBJ2-3, with TRBD1 matching over 9 bases. Germline V lookup: CDR1 SGDLS, CDR2 YYNGEE. CDR3 length: 16 amino acids. The J segment lost 1 base and the V segment lost 3 bases, leaving 6 bases of the junction unmatched. The CDR3 sequence is CASSDPRTGGTDTQYF. DNA of the CDR3: TGTGCCAGCAGCGACCCCCGGACAGGGGGCACAGATACGCAGTATTTT.

The chain has TRBV4-3 and TRBJ1-1; TRBD1 might be the D (5 bases). Germline V gene lookup returns CDR1 LGHNA and CDR2 YSLEER. CDR3 length equals 14 residues. Trimming cost V 0 bases and J 3 bases, with 8 bases left between them. The CDR3 nucleotides read TGCGCCAGCAGCCAAGATCGGGACTACACTGAAGCTTTCTTT. The encoded protein is CASSQDRDYTEAFF.

The genes are TRBV29-1 and TRBJ1-2, with a tentative D call TRBD1 (5 bases). This CDR3 spans 12 amino acids. V was trimmed by 7 bases and J by 8 bases, leaving 17 bases between them. Germline CDR1 reads SQVTM; CDR2 reads ANQGSEA. In DNA, the CDR3 is TGCAGCGCCGACGGCGGGGGAGGAGGCTACACCTTC. Translating gives CSADGGGGGYTF.

This chain connects TRBV30 to TRBJ2-5; 10 bases align to TRBD1. CDR1 and CDR2 from the germline V gene are GTSNPN and SVGIG (reference sequence). V lost 5 bases and J lost 3; bases outside the gene matches: 3. CDR3 length: 13 amino acids. The CDR3 coding sequence is TGTGCCTGGTCCGGGACAGGGGAAGAGACCCAGTACTTC. It encodes CAWSGTGEETQYF. Supplemented by reference TRBV30 and TRBJ2-5, the full variable domain reads SQTIHQWPATLVQPVGSPLSLECTVEGTSNPNLYWYRQAAGRGLQLLFYSVGIGQISSEVPQNLSASRPQDRQFILSSKKLLLSDSGFYLCAWSGTGEETQYFGPGTRLLVL.

The chain recombines TRBV4-3 with TRBJ1-2; tentative D call: TRBD1 (6 bases). CDR1 and CDR2 (germline): LGHNA, YSLEER. This CDR3 is built from 15 residues. V dropped 0 bases and J dropped 6 bases, with 14 bases sitting between them. CDR3 amino acids: CASSQDAAGENGYTF. In DNA, the CDR3 is TGCGCCAGCAGCCAAGACGCGGCAGGGGAAAATGGCTACACCTTC.

The rearrangement joins TRBV5-6 to TRBJ1-3; D might be TRBD1 (5 bases). V was shortened by 1 base and J by 4 bases, with 9 bases between the two germline ends. The CDR3 loop spans 14 amino acids. Germline values: CDR1 SGHDT, CDR2 YYEEEE. CDR3 sequence reads: CASSLTGVGNTIYF. CDR3 coding DNA: TGTGCCAGCAGCTTGACAGGAGTAGGAAACACCATATATTTT.

This clone was observed a single time. The J gene is TRBJ2-7, the V gene TRBV4-2; D uncertain. Deletions cut 3 bases from V and 2 bases from J, with 8 bases between. Germline V CDR1 and CDR2: LGHNA, YNFKEQ. There are 13 residues in the CDR3. The DNA for the CDR3 is TGTGCCAGCAGCCACAGCGATCCCTACGAGCAGTACTTC. Its protein is CASSHSDPYEQYF.

This clone has just a few counts. This chain links TRBV5-1 with TRBJ2-1; D unclear. This CDR3 has 15 amino acids. The V end was cut by 5 bases, the J end by 0 bases, with 12 bases between. The germline gives CDR1 SGHRS, CDR2 YFSETQ. CDR3: CASRSQASSYNEQFF. CDR3 DNA: TGCGCCAGCAGGTCGCAGGCGAGCTCCTACAATGAGCAGTTCTTC.

The rearrangement uses TRBV6-1 and TRBJ1-1; a weak D match, TRBD1 (5 bases). The germline gives CDR1 MNHNS, CDR2 SASEGT. V was pared by 8 bases and J by 3 bases, with 10 bases between. The CDR3 totals 12 residues. This CDR3 reads CASGAIYTEAFF. The CDR3 coding sequence is TGTGCCAGCGGGGCTATTTACACTGAAGCTTTCTTT.